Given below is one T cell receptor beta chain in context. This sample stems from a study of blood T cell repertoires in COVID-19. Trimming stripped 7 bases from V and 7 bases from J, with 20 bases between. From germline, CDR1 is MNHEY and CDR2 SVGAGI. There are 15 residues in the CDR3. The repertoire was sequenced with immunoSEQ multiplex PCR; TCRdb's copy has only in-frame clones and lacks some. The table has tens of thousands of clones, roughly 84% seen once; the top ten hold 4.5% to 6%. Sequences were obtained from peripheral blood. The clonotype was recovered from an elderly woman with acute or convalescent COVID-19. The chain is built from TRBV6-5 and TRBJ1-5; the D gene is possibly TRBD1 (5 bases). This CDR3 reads CASISPGQGRQPQHF. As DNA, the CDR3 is TGTGCCAGCATATCACCGGGTCAGGGTAGACAGCCCCAGCATTTT.